A selection of T cell receptor beta chains follows, all from one sample in a study of blood T cell repertoires in COVID-19. TCRdb's copy holds only in-frame clones and misses some; the assay was immunoSEQ multiplex PCR. The sample gives about 270,000 clones, about 81% of which show up once; around 1.6% is in the top ten. Sample: peripheral blood. Every receptor here comes from a human donor with COVID-19, enrolled during active disease. The donor label of this sample is uncertain. Each CDR3 is given with its conserved first and last residue. A D gene is named only where the DNA matches it firmly. A row's size may be missing; if present it is once, few, many or a size class.

size: -
V: TRBV7-2
J: TRBJ2-7
D: TRBD2
DNA: TGTGCCAGCAGCCAAACTAGCGGGACCCCTCGAGAGCAGTACTTC
CDR3: CASSQTSGTPREQYF

size: once
V: TRBV12-3/TRBV12-4
J: TRBJ1-2
D: -
DNA: TGTGCCAGCAGTACTCATTATGGCTACACCTTC
CDR3: CASSTHYGYTF

size: -
V: TRBV20-1
J: TRBJ2-7
D: -
DNA: TGCAGTGCCGGTGCGCTTTACGAGCAGTACTTC
CDR3: CSAGALYEQYF

size: -
V: TRBV27
J: TRBJ1-6
D: TRBD1
DNA: TGTGCCAGCAGTTTCAGGGGGCCCAATTCACCCCTCCACTTT
CDR3: CASSFRGPNSPLHF

size: -
V: TRBV27
J: TRBJ1-6
D: -
DNA: TGTGCCAGCAAGAGCGGCAGGGGTAACTCACCCCTCCACTTT
CDR3: CASKSGRGNSPLHF

size: few
V: TRBV19
J: TRBJ1-5
D: TRBD1
DNA: TGTGCCAGTAGTACAGGGGGAGGCAATCAGCCCCAGCATTTT
CDR3: CASSTGGGNQPQHF

size: -
V: TRBV3-1/TRBV3-2
J: TRBJ1-1
D: TRBD1
DNA: TGTGCCAGCAGCCAAGGACGACAGGGCACTGAAGCTTTCTTT
CDR3: CASSQGRQGTEAFF

size: -
V: TRBV27
J: TRBJ2-1
D: TRBD1
DNA: TGTGCCAGCAGCTGGGACAGGGGATCAACCTACAATGAGCAGTTCTTC
CDR3: CASSWDRGSTYNEQFF

size: -
V: TRBV3-1/TRBV3-2
J: TRBJ1-6
D: TRBD1
DNA: TGTGCCAGCAGCCAAGGAGGGGGCGCCAATAATTCACCCCTCCACTTT
CDR3: CASSQGGGANNSPLHF

size: -
V: TRBV7-2
J: TRBJ2-2
D: -
DNA: TGTGCCAGCAGCCGCCTTGGCAGGGCTAACACCGGGGAGCTGTTTTTT
CDR3: CASSRLGRANTGELFF

size: -
V: TRBV2
J: TRBJ1-4
D: TRBD1
DNA: TGTGCCAGCAGGACAGGGGGGGCTAATGAAAAACTGTTTTTT
CDR3: CASRTGGANEKLFF

size: few
V: TRBV24-1
J: TRBJ2-2
D: TRBD1
DNA: TGTGCCACCAGTGCTGTAAACCGGGACAGAGCGAACACCGGGGAGCTGTTTTTT
CDR3: CATSAVNRDRANTGELFF

size: -
V: TRBV5-8
J: TRBJ1-1
D: TRBD1
DNA: TGTGCCAGCAGCTTGGGGGACAGGGGCTACACTGAAGCTTTCTTT
CDR3: CASSLGDRGYTEAFF

size: -
V: TRBV19
J: TRBJ2-1
D: -
DNA: TGTGCCAGTAGCCAAAGGCGGGGCGTGAGCTCCTACAATGAGCAGTTCTTC
CDR3: CASSQRRGVSSYNEQFF

size: -
V: TRBV5-4
J: TRBJ2-5
D: TRBD2
DNA: TGTGCCAGCGGACCGATAGCGGGAGGGCGAGAGACCCAGTACTTC
CDR3: CASGPIAGGRETQYF

size: -
V: TRBV5-5
J: TRBJ1-4
D: TRBD1
DNA: TGTGCCAGCAGTCCACAGACAGGGGGTGATGAAAAACTGTTTTTT
CDR3: CASSPQTGGDEKLFF

size: -
V: TRBV5-6
J: TRBJ2-1
D: -
DNA: TGTGCCAGCAGCTGGAGGTCCTACAATGAGCAGTTCTTC
CDR3: CASSWRSYNEQFF

size: -
V: TRBV3-1/TRBV3-2
J: TRBJ1-2
D: TRBD1
DNA: TGTGCCAGCAGCCAAGGATTCGACAGGGGGATCTATGGCTACACCTTC
CDR3: CASSQGFDRGIYGYTF

size: -
V: TRBV30
J: TRBJ1-4
D: -
DNA: TGTGCCTGGAGTCCACCGGGTCGGGAAAAACTGTTTTTT
CDR3: CAWSPPGREKLFF

size: -
V: TRBV7-2
J: TRBJ2-7
D: TRBD1
DNA: TGTGCCAGCAGCCAAGACTCGGGACAGGAGGTCGAAAGGTACTTC
CDR3: CASSQDSGQEVERYF

size: once
V: TRBV5-1
J: TRBJ2-7
D: -
DNA: TGCGCCAGCAGCGCAACAGGTTCCAGCTCCTACGAGCAGTACTTC
CDR3: CASSATGSSSYEQYF

size: -
V: TRBV7-9
J: TRBJ2-7
D: TRBD1
DNA: TGTGCCAGCAGCCCATTACCGGGACAGCGGTCGTCCTACGAGCAGTACTTC
CDR3: CASSPLPGQRSSYEQYF

size: -
V: TRBV11-2
J: TRBJ1-1
D: -
DNA: TGTGCCAGCAGCCAGGCGACAAATGAAGCTTTCTTT
CDR3: CASSQATNEAFF

size: -
V: TRBV7-9
J: TRBJ2-1
D: TRBD2
DNA: TGTGCCAGCAGCACGGGACTAGCGGGAGTTCGGGGGGCGGAGCAGTTCTTC
CDR3: CASSTGLAGVRGAEQFF

size: -
V: TRBV28
J: TRBJ1-5
D: TRBD1
DNA: TGTGCCAGCACCATCACGCGGACAGGGGGCAATCAGCCCCAGCATTTT
CDR3: CASTITRTGGNQPQHF

size: once
V: TRBV5-1
J: TRBJ1-1
D: -
DNA: TGCGCCAGCAGCTTAGAGAGTAACACTGAAGCTTTCTTT
CDR3: CASSLESNTEAFF

size: -
V: TRBV9
J: TRBJ1-2
D: -
DNA: TGTGCCAGCAGCGTAACCCCACAGGCCGCTAACTATGGCTACACCTTC
CDR3: CASSVTPQAANYGYTF

size: -
V: TRBV7-9
J: TRBJ2-1
D: TRBD2
DNA: TGTGCCAGCAGCCGAATAGCGGGAGCGAGGGACAATGAGCAGTTCTTC
CDR3: CASSRIAGARDNEQFF

size: -
V: TRBV7-6
J: TRBJ2-5
D: -
DNA: TGTGCCAGCAGCCTACAGGACAGTCCCTTATTGGGGACCCAGTACTTC
CDR3: CASSLQDSPLLGTQYF

size: -
V: TRBV24-1
J: TRBJ1-5
D: -
DNA: TGTGCCACCAGTGGCCCCAATCTTGGGGCAGCGAGTCAGCCCCAGCATTTT
CDR3: CATSGPNLGAASQPQHF

size: -
V: TRBV7-3
J: TRBJ2-6
D: -
DNA: TGTGCCAGCAGCATAGGGGCCAACGTCCTGACTTTC
CDR3: CASSIGANVLTF

size: -
V: TRBV21-1
J: TRBJ2-7
D: -
DNA: TGTGCCAGCAGCAAAGCCGGGACAGATAAATACGAGCAGTACTTC
CDR3: CASSKAGTDKYEQYF

size: once
V: TRBV19
J: TRBJ2-2
D: -
DNA: TGTGCCAGCACGACAGGCCCGAACACCGGGGAGCTGTTTTTT
CDR3: CASTTGPNTGELFF

size: -
V: TRBV7-2
J: TRBJ1-3
D: -
DNA: TGTGCCAGCAGCTGGGGCCAGGTCCTAAGCTCTGGAAACACCATATATTTT
CDR3: CASSWGQVLSSGNTIYF

size: -
V: TRBV11-2
J: TRBJ2-7
D: -
DNA: TGTGCCAGCAGCTTAGACCGCCCGCCGGGCTACGAGCAGTACTTC
CDR3: CASSLDRPPGYEQYF

size: once
V: TRBV7-2
J: TRBJ2-7
D: -
DNA: TGTGCCAGCAGGTATAGAGTTTACGAGCAGTACTTC
CDR3: CASRYRVYEQYF

size: -
V: TRBV5-1
J: TRBJ2-3
D: TRBD2
DNA: TGCGCCAGCAGCCTACTATGGACTAGCGGGAGGTCTACGCAGTATTTT
CDR3: CASSLLWTSGRSTQYF

size: -
V: TRBV28
J: TRBJ2-3
D: -
DNA: TGTGCCAGCAGTCCCGGGATGTACACAGATACGCAGTATTTT
CDR3: CASSPGMYTDTQYF

size: once
V: TRBV24-1
J: TRBJ2-1
D: -
DNA: TGTGCCACCAGCAGCGGGTACGAGCAGTTCTTC
CDR3: CATSSGYEQFF

size: -
V: TRBV11-3
J: TRBJ1-1
D: -
DNA: TGTGCCAGCAGCCCTAGGGGAGGGTCACGTGAAGCTTTCTTT
CDR3: CASSPRGGSREAFF

size: -
V: TRBV19
J: TRBJ1-1
D: TRBD1
DNA: TGTGCCAGTAGTATTGGACAGGGGACGACTAACACTGAAGCTTTCTTT
CDR3: CASSIGQGTTNTEAFF

size: -
V: TRBV11-3
J: TRBJ2-7
D: TRBD2
DNA: TGTGCCAGCAGCTTAGCGGCGGGAGAGTTCCCATACGAGCAGTACTTC
CDR3: CASSLAAGEFPYEQYF

size: -
V: TRBV27
J: TRBJ2-1
D: TRBD2
DNA: TGTGCCAGCAGTTTATGGGTCGCTAGCGGGAGATCCTACAATGAGCAGTTCTTC
CDR3: CASSLWVASGRSYNEQFF

size: -
V: TRBV19
J: TRBJ1-1
D: -
DNA: TGTGCCAGTAGTGCGGGACGGTCGAACACTGAAGCTTTCTTT
CDR3: CASSAGRSNTEAFF

size: -
V: TRBV29-1
J: TRBJ1-6
D: -
DNA: TGCAGCGTTGAAGACGCCAGGGGATCACCCCTCCACTTT
CDR3: CSVEDARGSPLHF